These 10 T cell receptor beta chains were sequenced from one sample in a study of CD8+CD57+ T cells in acquired aplastic anemia. Genomic DNA, the template, was used for profiling of the TCR beta VDJ and CDR3. One entry per CDR3 protein, called by TCRdb with MiXCR from the reads. The data show around 170,000 distinct CDR3 sequences, 35% to 50% seen once. Sample: sorted CD4+, CD8+, or CD8+CD57+ T cells (not recorded which) from PBMCs. The receptors come from a human donor in good health.

This clonotype was observed a few times. V usage is TRBV2 and J usage is TRBJ2-1; TRBD2 matches at 9 bases. In germline, CDR1 is SNHLY, CDR2 FYNNEI. V dropped 7 bases and J dropped 1; count of bases not matched to a gene: 5. The CDR3 has 15 residues. The CDR3 spells CASKEAGGSYNEQFF. CDR3 sequence (DNA): TGTGCCAGCAAAGAGGCGGGAGGGTCCTACAATGAGCAGTTCTTC.

The chain links TRBV20-1 to TRBJ2-3; TRBD2 aligns across 8 bases. Per germline, CDR1 DFQATT and CDR2 SNEGSKA (reference sequence). The J segment lost 1 base and the V segment lost 0 bases, leaving 18 bases of the junction unmatched. The CDR3 has 20 residues. The CDR3 nucleotides are TGCAGTGCTAGAGATAGACTAGCGCGGGGCAACCTCGCTGGCACAGATACGCAGTATTTT. Its protein is CSARDRLARGNLAGTDTQYF.

The rearrangement links TRBV10-3 to TRBJ2-2, with no clear D. Germline assignment: CDR1 ENHRY and CDR2 SYGVKD. This CDR3 region has 15 residues. Trimming left V 2 bases short and J 0 bases short, with 7 bases between. In nucleotides, the CDR3 is TGTGCCATCAGTGAGCGTAGTCCGAACACCGGGGAGCTGTTTTTT. It encodes CAISERSPNTGELFF.

In this sample, this clonotype turned up a few times. The V call is TRBV15, the J call TRBJ2-1; D is perhaps TRBD1 (6 bases). Germline lookup yields CDR1 LNHNV and CDR2 YYDKDF (reference sequence). This CDR3 is built from 14 residues. V lost 3 bases, J lost 6 bases, and 12 bases lay in between. Here the CDR3 DNA reads TGTGCCACCAGCAGCAGACAGGTCTTCAATGAGCAGTTCTTC. This codes for CATSSRQVFNEQFF.

This clonotype came up many times. The chain joins TRBV5-4 to TRBJ2-2; the D is unclear. V was cut by 0 bases and J by 3 bases, with 9 bases left in between. CDR3 size: 15 residues. Germline lookup yields CDR1 SGHNT and CDR2 YYREEE (reference sequence). This CDR3 reads CASSLASGDTGELFF. DNA of the CDR3: TGTGCCAGCAGCTTGGCATCAGGCGACACCGGGGAGCTGTTTTTT.

This chain connects TRBV7-9 to TRBJ1-1; no clear D gene. Deletions cut 1 base from V and 1 base from J, with 7 bases between. The germline CDR1 and CDR2 sequences are SEHNR and FQNEAQ (reference sequence). This CDR3 has 14 residues. CDR3: CASSLVNRNTEAFF. As DNA, the CDR3 is TGTGCCAGCAGCTTAGTAAACCGGAACACTGAAGCTTTCTTT.

This chain joins TRBV11-1 and TRBJ2-3, with D perhaps matching TRBD1 (5 bases). This CDR3 contains 21 residues. Germline V lookup: CDR1 SGHAT, CDR2 FQDESV (reference sequence). V shed 2 bases and J shed 5 bases, with 32 bases lying between them. The CDR3 protein is CASSLSRGTTWLKQGQDTQYF. The CDR3 bases are TGTGCCAGCAGCTTATCTCGAGGAACGACGTGGCTGAAGCAAGGACAAGATACGCAGTATTTT.

The gene calls are TRBV24-1 and TRBJ1-1, with no clear D. The ends were cut back, 3 bases at V and 4 bases at J, with 8 bases in the middle. The CDR3 contains 13 residues. Germline V CDR1 and CDR2: KGHDR, SFDVKD. The CDR3 nucleotides read TGTGCCACCAGTGATGGGTGGGCCACTGAAGCTTTCTTT. Protein sequence: CATSDGWATEAFF.

This sequence joins TRBV24-1 and TRBJ2-5; TRBD2 agrees at 11 bases. The CDR3 is 15 residues long. CDR1 and CDR2 (germline): KGHDR, SFDVKD. After removal of 11 bases from V and 0 bases from J, the junction contained 7 bases not matched to a gene. Here the CDR3 reads CAIPGLAVYQETQYF. Here the CDR3 DNA reads TGTGCCATTCCGGGACTAGCGGTGTACCAAGAGACCCAGTACTTC.

The rearrangement links TRBV5-1 to TRBJ2-7, with D maybe TRBD1 (7 bases). This CDR3 comprises 17 residues. The germline CDR1 and CDR2 sequences are SGHRS and YFSETQ. V lost 0 bases and J lost 2, with 18 bases in between. The CDR3 DNA is TGCGCCAGCAGCTTGGGGCTGCGGGACAGACGTACCTACGAGCAGTACTTC. Translating it yields CASSLGLRDRRTYEQYF.